The 17 T cell receptor beta chains listed next were all sequenced from one sample in a study of T cells after somatic rescue of genetic block. TCRdb keeps only in-frame clones here, not all; method: immunoSEQ multiplex PCR. Among tens of thousands of clones listed, roughly 88% were seen once. The sample was peripheral blood mononuclear cells (PBMCs). The receptors derive from a man under 40.

This chain joins TRBV10-2 and TRBJ2-1; 7 bases align to TRBD1. Germline assignment: CDR1 WSHSY and CDR2 SAAADI. The ends lost 6 bases at V and 7 bases at J; junction bases unmatched: 9. The CDR3 is 14 amino acids. Here the CDR3 DNA reads TGCGCCAGCAGCGCAACCGGGACAGTTAATGAGCAGTTCTTC. It specifies CASSATGTVNEQFF.

This rearrangement joins TRBV4-3 to TRBJ1-6, with D unclear. V gave up 0 bases and J gave up 2 bases, with 8 bases separating them. The germline V gene encodes CDR1 LGHNA and CDR2 YSLEER. This CDR3 contains 16 residues. DNA for the CDR3: TGCGCCAGCAGCCAAGATTTCGGGGCCTATAATTCACCCCTCCACTTT. Translating gives CASSQDFGAYNSPLHF.

This clone was seen more than once but under ten times. This chain joins TRBV19 and TRBJ1-1; unclear D gene. The CDR3 spans 14 residues. Germline V gene lookup returns CDR1 LNHDA and CDR2 SQIVND (reference sequence). V lost 5 bases to trimming and J lost 1 base, with 11 bases between them. The CDR3, as DNA: TGTGCCAGTAGTCCGCGGTGGGGGAACACTGAAGCTTTCTTT. Translating it yields CASSPRWGNTEAFF.

This chain links TRBV6-6 with TRBJ2-7; TRBD2 might be the D (7 bases). Per the germline V gene, CDR1 is MNHNY and CDR2 is SVGAGI (reference sequence). Trimming removed 5 bases from V and 9 bases from J, with 23 bases in between. This CDR3 has 15 amino acids. CDR3 coding DNA: TGTGCCAGCAGTACTGCACGGGGGGCCGTGAGCAGGCAGTACTTC. Translated, it gives CASSTARGAVSRQYF.

This clone has only one observation. This rearrangement joins TRBV5-4 to TRBJ1-4; TRBD1 aligns across 9 bases. The CDR3 loop spans 15 amino acids. V gave up 2 bases and J gave up 8 bases; unmatched junction bases: 7. Germline lookup yields CDR1 SGHNT and CDR2 YYREEE (reference sequence). CDR3 sequence (DNA): TGTGCCAGCAGCTTACAACAGGGGGCGCGGGAAAAACTGTTTTTT. Protein: CASSLQQGAREKLFF.

The V and J genes are TRBV27 and TRBJ1-1; D is unclear. V lost 2 bases, J lost 1 base, and 11 bases lay in between. In germline, CDR1 is MNHEY, CDR2 SMNVEV (reference sequence). CDR3 length equals 15 residues. This CDR3 reads CASSLDWERNTEAFF. DNA for the CDR3: TGTGCCAGCAGTTTAGACTGGGAAAGGAACACTGAAGCTTTCTTT.

The chain employs TRBV27 and TRBJ2-7, with 8 bases lining up with TRBD2. This CDR3 has 15 residues. The trim removed 3 bases at V and 3 bases at J, leaving 7 bases unmatched. Germline V lookup: CDR1 MNHEY, CDR2 SMNVEV (reference sequence). CDR3 in DNA: TGTGCCAGCAGTTTCGTCCTAGCGGGCCACTACGAGCAGTACTTC. Amino acid sequence: CASSFVLAGHYEQYF.

The V call is TRBV11-3, the J call TRBJ2-7, with 7 bases fitting TRBD1. The CDR3 extends over 13 amino acids. V gave up 3 bases and J gave up 3 bases; unmatched junction bases: 2. CDR1 and CDR2 (germline): SGHNT, YENEEA. The CDR3 coding sequence is TGTGCCAGCAGCTTTACAGGGGACTACGAGCAGTACTTC. Its protein product is CASSFTGDYEQYF.

CDR3 nucleotide sequence: TGTGCCAGCAGCTTAGGGAGGGGGGCCAGGATGCCTGGCGAGCAGTACTTC. This gives the protein CASSLGRGARMPGEQYF. V usage is TRBV7-8 and J usage is TRBJ2-7; D may match TRBD1 or TRBD2 (6 bases each). Germline V gene lookup returns CDR1 SGHVS and CDR2 FQNEAQ. The CDR3 length is 17 residues. V lost 1 base and J 6 bases, leaving 22 bases between the germline ends. Supplemented by reference TRBV7-8 and TRBJ2-7, the full variable domain reads GAGVSQSPRYKVAKRGQDVALRCDPISGHVSLFWYQQALGQGPEFLTYFQNEAQLDKSGLPSDRFFAERPEGSVSTLKIQRTQQEDSAVYLCASSLGRGARMPGEQYFGPGTRLTVT.

The chain couples TRBV5-1 to TRBJ2-3; D possibly corresponds to TRBD1 (6 bases). In germline, CDR1 is SGHRS, CDR2 YFSETQ. V shed 3 bases and J shed 1 base, with 18 bases lying between them. CDR3 length: 17 residues. The CDR3 region has the DNA TGCGCCAGCAGCTCCCTAACAGGGTGGAAAGGCACAGATACGCAGTATTTT. It translates to CASSSLTGWKGTDTQYF.

The table lists this clone with a count of one. The J gene is TRBJ2-7, the V gene TRBV6-6, with D unclear. The CDR3 spans 13 residues. The V end lost 6 bases, the J end lost 5 bases, and 14 bases lay between the germline ends. Germline CDR1 MNHNY, CDR2 SVGAGI (reference sequence). CDR3 sequence (DNA): TGTGCCAGCAGCCTGGAGTGGGGTAACGAGCAGTACTTC. It codes for CASSLEWGNEQYF.

This rearrangement joins TRBV29-1 to TRBJ2-7, with 7 bases identical to TRBD1. Germline-derived CDR1 and CDR2 are SQVTM and ANQGSEA. This CDR3 is built from 12 residues. The CDR3 nucleotides are TGCAGTACCCGGGACAGCTCCTACGAGCAGTACTTC. Its protein is CSTRDSSYEQYF.

This chain joins TRBV9 and TRBJ2-1, with a possible D match to TRBD1 (6 bases). The CDR3 is 16 residues long. Trimming left V 3 bases short and J 0 bases short, with 13 bases between. Germline values: CDR1 SGDLS, CDR2 YYNGEE. The CDR3 loop is CASSAITGTSYNEQFF. The CDR3, as DNA: TGTGCCAGCAGCGCCATCACAGGGACCTCCTACAATGAGCAGTTCTTC.

The CDR3 reads CASTETEGSYEQYF. The CDR3 DNA sequence: TGTGCCAGCACCGAAACCGAAGGGAGCTACGAGCAGTACTTC. The J gene is TRBJ2-7, the V gene TRBV2, with D possibly being TRBD2 (5 bases). Germline loops: CDR1 SNHLY, CDR2 FYNNEI. CDR3 length equals 14 residues. Between the trimmed V and J ends, which lost 7 bases and 3 bases, there was a span of 16 bases.

This clone was found once. The V and J genes are TRBV2 and TRBJ2-3; a weak D match, TRBD1 (6 bases). Germline V gene lookup returns CDR1 SNHLY and CDR2 FYNNEI. V lost 3 bases and J lost 4, with 17 bases in between. This CDR3 is 16 amino acids long. This CDR3 reads CASSEVGARQADTQYF. In DNA, the CDR3 is TGTGCCAGCAGTGAGGTTGGGGCCAGACAGGCAGATACGCAGTATTTT.

The chain is built from TRBV5-4 and TRBJ1-1; D unresolved. V dropped 3 bases and J dropped 1 base, with 16 bases sitting between them. The CDR3 is 16 residues long. Germline CDR1 is SGHNT and CDR2 is YYREEE (reference sequence). Here the CDR3 reads CASSSGDLAPNTEAFF. The CDR3 DNA reads TGTGCCAGCAGCTCGGGCGACCTAGCTCCGAACACTGAAGCTTTCTTT.

The V and J genes are TRBV15 and TRBJ2-1; 11 bases are shared with TRBD2. Per the germline V gene, CDR1 is LNHNV and CDR2 is YYDKDF (reference sequence). Unmatched junction bases numbered 14, after V lost 5 bases and J lost 8 bases. The length of the CDR3 is 17 residues. CDR3 loop: CATSSRLAGTEKDEQFF. In DNA form, the CDR3 reads TGTGCCACCAGCTCTCGACTAGCGGGAACCGAAAAGGATGAGCAGTTCTTC.